The present T cell receptor beta chain was sequenced within a study of T cell repertoires in cytomegalovirus infection. Findings and limits, study-wide: HLA-C-restricted CMV-specific TCR beta clonotypes were dominant in the ex vivo response.

This clonotype has only a few counts. The target antigen is unknown. TCRdb recomputed calls from the reads with MiXCR, one row per CDR3 protein. The sample lists approximately 300,000 distinct CDR3 sequences, roughly 25% occurring once. The source material was cultured PBMCs, sampled from culture after CMV antigen stimulation. This sequence was found in a human donor in good health (CMV status not recorded). Some clones in this sample may be carry-over from other donors' samples.

The CDR3 sequence is CASSFGLGRAANIQYF. CDR3 nucleotides: TGTGCCAGCAGCTTCGGTCTCGGGAGGGCCGCAAACATTCAGTACTTC. V and J are TRBV7-2 and TRBJ2-4; the match to TRBD2 covers 8 bases. The J segment lost 6 bases and the V segment lost 3 bases, leaving 10 bases of the junction unmatched. CDR1 is SGHTA and CDR2 is FQGNSA in the germline V gene. This CDR3 has 16 amino acids.